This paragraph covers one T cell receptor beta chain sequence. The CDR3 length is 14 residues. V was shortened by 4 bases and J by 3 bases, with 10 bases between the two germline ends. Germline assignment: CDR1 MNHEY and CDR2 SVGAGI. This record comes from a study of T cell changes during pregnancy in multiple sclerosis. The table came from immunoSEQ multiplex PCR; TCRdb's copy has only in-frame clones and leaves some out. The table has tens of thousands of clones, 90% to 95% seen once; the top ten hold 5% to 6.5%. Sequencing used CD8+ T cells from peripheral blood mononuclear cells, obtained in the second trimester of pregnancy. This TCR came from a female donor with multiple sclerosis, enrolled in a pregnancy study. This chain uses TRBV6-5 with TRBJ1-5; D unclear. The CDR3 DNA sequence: TGTGCCAGCAGTTGGGGAGGACCCAATCAGCCCCAGCATTTT. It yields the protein CASSWGGPNQPQHF.